This record covers a single T cell receptor (beta chain). The germline V gene has CDR1 ENHRY and CDR2 SYGVKD. The V segment lost 10 bases and the J segment 5 bases; nucleotides outside the gene matches: 5. The CDR3 covers 13 residues. This entry comes from a study of blood T cell repertoires in COVID-19. At the level of the study: Acute and convalescent COVID-19 samples came from the United States, Italy and Spain. T cells, B-cell-depleted T cells, or PBMCs supplied cDNA or gDNA.

Using immunoSEQ multiplex PCR, the repertoire was profiled, and TCRdb retains in-frame clones only, with some absent. The sample carries 200,000 to 250,000 clones, roughly 80% recorded once. This TCR derives from a woman of 80 years or more with acute or convalescent COVID-19. Input material: peripheral blood. V usage is TRBV10-3 and J usage is TRBJ1-4; the match to TRBD1 covers 9 bases. The CDR3 nucleotides read TGTGCCACCGGGACAGGGAGCAATGAAAAACTGTTTTTT. Translating it yields CATGTGSNEKLFF.